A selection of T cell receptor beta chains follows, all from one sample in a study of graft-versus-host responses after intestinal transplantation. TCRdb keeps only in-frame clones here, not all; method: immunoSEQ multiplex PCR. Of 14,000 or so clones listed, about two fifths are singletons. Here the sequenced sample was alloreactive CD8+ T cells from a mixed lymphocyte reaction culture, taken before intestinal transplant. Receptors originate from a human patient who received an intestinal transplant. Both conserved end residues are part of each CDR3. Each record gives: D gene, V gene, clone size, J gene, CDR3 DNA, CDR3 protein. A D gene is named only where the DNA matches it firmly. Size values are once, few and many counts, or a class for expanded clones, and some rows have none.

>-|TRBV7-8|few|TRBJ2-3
TGTGCCAGCAGCGGCATGCGGGGAGGACTATCTCCTGGCACAGATACGCAGTATTTT
CASSGMRGGLSPGTDTQYF
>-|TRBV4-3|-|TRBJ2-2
TGCGCCAGCAGCCAAGTTCGAGATCTCGGGGAGCTGTTTTTT
CASSQVRDLGELFF
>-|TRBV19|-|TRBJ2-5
TGTGCCAGTAGTATGGCGGGGTCCACACCAGAGACCCAGTACTTC
CASSMAGSTPETQYF
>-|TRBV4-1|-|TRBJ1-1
TGCGCCAGCAGCCAAAGTTCGGGGGTTCCCGGAACTGAAGCTTTCTTT
CASSQSSGVPGTEAFF
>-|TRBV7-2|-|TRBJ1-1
TGTGCCAGCAGCTTAGTAAGGGGCACTGAAGCTTTCTTT
CASSLVRGTEAFF
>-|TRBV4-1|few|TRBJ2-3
TGCGCCAGCAGCCCCGACTCGGCTAGCACAGATACGCAGTATTTT
CASSPDSASTDTQYF
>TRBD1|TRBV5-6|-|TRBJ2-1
TGTGCCAGCAGCTTGGGAAACAGGGGCTCCTACAATGAGCAGTTCTTC
CASSLGNRGSYNEQFF
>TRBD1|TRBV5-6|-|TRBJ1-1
TGTGCCAGCAGGCTGACAGGGGGCTTTGAGGCTTTCTTT
CASRLTGGFEAFF
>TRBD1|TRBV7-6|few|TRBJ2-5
TGTGCCAGCAGCTTAATTCCCACGGGACAGGGGGGAGAGACCCAGTACTTC
CASSLIPTGQGGETQYF
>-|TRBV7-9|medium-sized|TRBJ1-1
TGTGCCAGCAGCTTTGTCATACAACGGGTGAACACTGAAGCTTTCTTT
CASSFVIQRVNTEAFF
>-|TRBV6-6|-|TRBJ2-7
TGTGCCAGCAGTTACTTAGGGGGCTCCTACGAGCAGTACTTC
CASSYLGGSYEQYF
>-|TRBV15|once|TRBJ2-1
TGTGCCACCAGCAGAGAAAGGGGCCGCGTCTCCTACAATGAGCAGTTCTTC
CATSRERGRVSYNEQFF
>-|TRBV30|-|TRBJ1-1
TGTGCCTGGAGTGTACTGGGGGCATGGACTGAAGCTTTCTTT
CAWSVLGAWTEAFF
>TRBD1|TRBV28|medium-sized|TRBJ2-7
TGTGCCAGCAGTGTGGGACAGGGTGGCTACGAGCAGTACTTC
CASSVGQGGYEQYF
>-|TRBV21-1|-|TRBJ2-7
TGTGCCAGCAGCCCCGGCGGCTCCTCTTACGAGCAGTACTTC
CASSPGGSSYEQYF
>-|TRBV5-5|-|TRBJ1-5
TGCGCCAGCAGCCAAGATCTGGGCCAGCCCCAGCATTTT
CASSQDLGQPQHF
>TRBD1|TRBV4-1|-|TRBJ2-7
TGCGCCAGCAGCCAAGTTACAGGGGCCTCCTACGAGCAGTACTTC
CASSQVTGASYEQYF
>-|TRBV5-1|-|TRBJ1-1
TGCGCCAGCACTAGTGGGAACACTGAAGCTTTCTTT
CASTSGNTEAFF
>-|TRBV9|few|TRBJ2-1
TGTGCCAGCAGCGTAGAGGGGGGGGTGACAACCAACAATGAGCAGTTCTTC
CASSVEGGVTTNNEQFF
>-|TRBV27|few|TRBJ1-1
TGTGCCAGCAGTTTTAGTTTCATGACTGAAGCTTTCTTT
CASSFSFMTEAFF
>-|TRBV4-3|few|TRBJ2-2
TGCGCCAGCCAAGACTCGAACACCGGGGAGCTGTTTTTT
CASQDSNTGELFF
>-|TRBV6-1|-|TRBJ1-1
TGTGCCAGCACCCTTTGGGGGGGTGGGACTGAAGCTTTCTTT
CASTLWGGGTEAFF
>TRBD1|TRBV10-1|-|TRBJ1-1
TGCGCCAGCAGTGAGTCGGTGGGACAGAATAACACTGAAGCTTTCTTT
CASSESVGQNNTEAFF
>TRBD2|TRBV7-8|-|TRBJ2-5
TGTGCCAGCAGCTCGGGGGGGGCCCAAGGGACCCAGTACTTC
CASSSGGAQGTQYF
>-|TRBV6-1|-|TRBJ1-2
TGTGCCACTACCTCCGGGAGCTATGGCTACACCTTC
CATTSGSYGYTF
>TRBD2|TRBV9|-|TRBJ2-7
TGTGCCAGCAGCGCCGGGGGAGGGCCTACCTACGAGCAGTACTTC
CASSAGGGPTYEQYF
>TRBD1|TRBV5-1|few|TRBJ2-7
TGCGCCAGCAGCTTGGGGACAGGAGCCTACGAGCAGTACTTC
CASSLGTGAYEQYF
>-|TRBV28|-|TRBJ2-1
TGTGCCAGCAGTTTTGTCAGGGTGGGGGGTGAGCAGTTCTTC
CASSFVRVGGEQFF
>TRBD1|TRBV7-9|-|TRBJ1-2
TGTGCCAGCAGCTTAGAGTCCCGTCCAGGGGGAAACTATGGCTACACCTTC
CASSLESRPGGNYGYTF
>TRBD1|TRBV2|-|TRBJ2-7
TGTGCCAGCACCCGACAGGGGGGGTACGAGCAGTACTTC
CASTRQGGYEQYF
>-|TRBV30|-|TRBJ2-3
TGTGCCTGGAGTGTAGGTGCAGGGGGCACAGATACGCAGTATTTT
CAWSVGAGGTDTQYF
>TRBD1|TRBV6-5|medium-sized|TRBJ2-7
TGTGCCAGCAGTTACGGGACAGGGGGCCCCGAGCAGTACTTC
CASSYGTGGPEQYF
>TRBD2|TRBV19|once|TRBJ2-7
TGTGCCAGTAGTATAGCCGGGACTACCTTCTACGAGCAGTACTTC
CASSIAGTTFYEQYF
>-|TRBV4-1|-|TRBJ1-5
TGCGCCAGCAGCCAAGTCCCAGGGCAGCCCCAGCATTTT
CASSQVPGQPQHF
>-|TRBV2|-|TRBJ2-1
TGTGCCAGCAGTGAAGGGGCGAACTTGGGCTCCTACAATGAGCAGTTCTTC
CASSEGANLGSYNEQFF
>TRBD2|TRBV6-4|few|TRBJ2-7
TGTGCCAGCAGTGCCCCTCGGAATAGCGGGGGGTCTAAACCCTCCTACGAGCAGTACTTC
CASSAPRNSGGSKPSYEQYF